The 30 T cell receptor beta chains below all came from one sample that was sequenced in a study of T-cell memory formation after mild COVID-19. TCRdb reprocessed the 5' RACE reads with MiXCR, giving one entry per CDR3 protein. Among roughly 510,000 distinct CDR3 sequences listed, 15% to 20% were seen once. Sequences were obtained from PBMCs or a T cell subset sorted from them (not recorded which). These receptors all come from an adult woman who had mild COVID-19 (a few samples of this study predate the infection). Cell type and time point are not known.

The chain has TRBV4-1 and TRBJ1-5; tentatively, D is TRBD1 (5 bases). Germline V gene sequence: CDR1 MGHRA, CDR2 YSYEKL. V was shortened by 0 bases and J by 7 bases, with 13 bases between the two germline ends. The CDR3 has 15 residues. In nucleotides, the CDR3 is TGCGCCAGCAGCCAAGAACCAGGGATGGAGCAGCCCCAGCATTTT. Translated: CASSQEPGMEQPQHF.

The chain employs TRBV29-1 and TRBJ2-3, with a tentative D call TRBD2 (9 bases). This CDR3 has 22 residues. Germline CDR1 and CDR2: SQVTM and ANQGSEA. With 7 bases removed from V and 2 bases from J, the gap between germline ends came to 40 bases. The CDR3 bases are TGCAGCGCCGCGAGGACAGGGTTATCTTTCGGAGGAGCGGGAGGTGACACAGATACGCAGTATTTT. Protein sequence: CSAARTGLSFGGAGGDTDTQYF.

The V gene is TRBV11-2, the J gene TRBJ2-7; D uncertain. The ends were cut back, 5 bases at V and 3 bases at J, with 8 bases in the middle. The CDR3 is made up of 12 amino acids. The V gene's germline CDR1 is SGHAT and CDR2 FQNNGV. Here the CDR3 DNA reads TGTGCCAGCAGCCTCCCGCTCTACGAGCAGTACTTC. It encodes CASSLPLYEQYF.

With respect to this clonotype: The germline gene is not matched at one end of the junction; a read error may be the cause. The CDR3 loop is CASSSTSRLMVTAELFF. Written as DNA, the CDR3 is TGTGCCAGCAGCTCCACTAGCCGATTGATGGTAACCGCGGAGCTGTTTTTT. The J gene is TRBJ2-2, the V gene TRBV7-2; D perhaps matches TRBD2 (6 bases). This CDR3 comprises 17 residues. CDR1 and CDR2 (germline): SGHTA, FQGNSA.

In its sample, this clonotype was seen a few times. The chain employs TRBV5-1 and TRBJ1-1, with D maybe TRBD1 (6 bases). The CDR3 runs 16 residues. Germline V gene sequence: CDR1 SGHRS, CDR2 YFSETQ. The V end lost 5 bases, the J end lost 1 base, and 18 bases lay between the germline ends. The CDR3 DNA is TGCGCCAGCAGTCCAGTAAACAGGGCCCGGAACACTGAAGCTTTCTTT. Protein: CASSPVNRARNTEAFF. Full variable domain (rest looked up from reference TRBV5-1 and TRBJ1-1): KAGVTQTPRYLIKTRGQQVTLSCSPISGHRSVSWYQQTPGQGLQFLFEYFSETQRNKGNFPGRFSGRQFSNSRSEMNVSTLELGDSALYLCASSPVNRARNTEAFFGQGTRLTVV.

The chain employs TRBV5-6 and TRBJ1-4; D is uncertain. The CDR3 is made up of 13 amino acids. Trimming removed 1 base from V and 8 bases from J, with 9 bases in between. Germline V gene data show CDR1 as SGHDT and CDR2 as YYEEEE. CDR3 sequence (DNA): TGTGCCAGCAGCTTGTGGAATCACGAAAAACTGTTTTTT. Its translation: CASSLWNHEKLFF.

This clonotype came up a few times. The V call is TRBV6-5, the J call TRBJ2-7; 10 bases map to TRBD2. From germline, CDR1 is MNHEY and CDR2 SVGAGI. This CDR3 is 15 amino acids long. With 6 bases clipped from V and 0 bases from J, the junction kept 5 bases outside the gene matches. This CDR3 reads CASRSWTSGSYEQYF. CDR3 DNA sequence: TGTGCCAGCAGATCCTGGACTAGCGGCTCCTACGAGCAGTACTTC.

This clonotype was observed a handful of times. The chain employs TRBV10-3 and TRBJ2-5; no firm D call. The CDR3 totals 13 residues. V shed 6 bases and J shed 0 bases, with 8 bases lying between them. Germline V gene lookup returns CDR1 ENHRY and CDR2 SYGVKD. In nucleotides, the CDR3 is TGTGCCATCAGGAAGGGTGACCAAGAGACCCAGTACTTC. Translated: CAIRKGDQETQYF.

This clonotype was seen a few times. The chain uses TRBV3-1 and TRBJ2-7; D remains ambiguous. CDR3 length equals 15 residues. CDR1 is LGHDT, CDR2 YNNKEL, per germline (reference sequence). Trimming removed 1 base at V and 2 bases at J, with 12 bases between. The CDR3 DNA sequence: TGTGCCAGCAGCCAAGCGTGGCAGGCGGCCTACGAGCAGTACTTC. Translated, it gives CASSQAWQAAYEQYF.

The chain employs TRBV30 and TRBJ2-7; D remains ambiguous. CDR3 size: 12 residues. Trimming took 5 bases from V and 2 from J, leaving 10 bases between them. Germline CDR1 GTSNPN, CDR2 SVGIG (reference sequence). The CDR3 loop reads CAWSDGTYEQYF. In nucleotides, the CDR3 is TGTGCCTGGTCGGACGGAACCTACGAGCAGTACTTC.

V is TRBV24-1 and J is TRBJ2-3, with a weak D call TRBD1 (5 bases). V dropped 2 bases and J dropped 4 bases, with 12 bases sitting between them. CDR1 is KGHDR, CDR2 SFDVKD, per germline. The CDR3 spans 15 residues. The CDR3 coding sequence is TGTGCCACCAGTGATTCAGGGATAGCCCCAGATACGCAGTATTTT. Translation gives CATSDSGIAPDTQYF.

The CDR3 region has the DNA TGTGCCAGCAGTTACAAGCGGGAGCGGTACAATGAGCAGTTCTTC. It translates to CASSYKRERYNEQFF. This chain joins TRBV6-5 and TRBJ2-1; 8 nucleotides line up with TRBD2. The CDR3 loop spans 15 amino acids. From germline, CDR1 is MNHEY and CDR2 SVGAGI. Trimming took 2 bases from V and 4 from J; bases not matched to a gene: 4.

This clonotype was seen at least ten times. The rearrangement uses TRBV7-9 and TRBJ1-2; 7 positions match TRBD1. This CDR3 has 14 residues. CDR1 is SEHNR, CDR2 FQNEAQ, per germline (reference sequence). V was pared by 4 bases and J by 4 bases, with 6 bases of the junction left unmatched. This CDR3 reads CASSSLGGSYGYTF. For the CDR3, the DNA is TGTGCCAGCAGCTCACTAGGGGGCTCCTATGGCTACACCTTC.

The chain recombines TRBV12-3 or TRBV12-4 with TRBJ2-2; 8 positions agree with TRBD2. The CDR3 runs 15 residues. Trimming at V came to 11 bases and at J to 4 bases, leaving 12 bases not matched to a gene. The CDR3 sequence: CALPPGLEVTGELFF. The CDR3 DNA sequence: TGTGCCTTACCCCCGGGACTAGAGGTCACCGGGGAGCTGTTTTTT.

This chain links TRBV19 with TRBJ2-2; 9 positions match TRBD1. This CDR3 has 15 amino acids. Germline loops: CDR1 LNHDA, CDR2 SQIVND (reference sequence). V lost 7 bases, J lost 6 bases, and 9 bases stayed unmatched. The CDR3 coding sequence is TGTGCCAGTATGGACAGGGGATCTGCGGCCGGGGAGCTGTTTTTT. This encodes CASMDRGSAAGELFF.

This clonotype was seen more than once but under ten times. CDR3 sequence: CASSLGVAGPYEQYF. In DNA form, the CDR3 reads TGTGCCAGCAGCCTAGGGGTAGCGGGTCCCTACGAGCAGTACTTC. The rearrangement uses TRBV7-6 and TRBJ2-7, with 7 bases aligning to TRBD2. Germline values: CDR1 SGHVS, CDR2 FNYEAQ. This CDR3 has 15 amino acids. Losses at the gene ends were 5 bases for V and 2 bases for J; bases not matched to a gene: 9. Together with reference TRBV7-6 and TRBJ2-7, the CDR3 gives the full variable domain: GAGVSQSPRYKVTKRGQDVALRCDPISGHVSLYWYRQALGQGPEFLTYFNYEAQQDKSGLPNDRFSAERPEGSISTLTIQRTEQRDSAMYRCASSLGVAGPYEQYFGPGTRLTVT.

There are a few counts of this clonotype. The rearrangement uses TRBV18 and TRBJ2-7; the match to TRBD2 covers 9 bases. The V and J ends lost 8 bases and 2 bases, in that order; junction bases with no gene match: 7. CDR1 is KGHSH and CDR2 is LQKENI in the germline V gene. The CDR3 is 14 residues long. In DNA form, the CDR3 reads TGTGCCAGCCGGACGGTAGCGGGGGCCTACGAGCAGTACTTC. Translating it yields CASRTVAGAYEQYF. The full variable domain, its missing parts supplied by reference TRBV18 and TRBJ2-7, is NAGVMQNPRHLVRRRGQEARLRCSPMKGHSHVYWYRQLPEEGLKFMVYLQKENIIDESGMPKERFSAEFPKEGPSILRIQQVVRGDSAAYFCASRTVAGAYEQYFGPGTRLTVT.

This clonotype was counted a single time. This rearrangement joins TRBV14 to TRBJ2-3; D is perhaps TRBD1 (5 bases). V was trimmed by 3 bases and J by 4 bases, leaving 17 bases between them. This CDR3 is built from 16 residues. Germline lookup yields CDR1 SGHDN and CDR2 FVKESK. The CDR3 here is CASSQQYGQGPDTQYF. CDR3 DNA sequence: TGTGCCAGCAGCCAGCAATACGGCCAGGGCCCAGATACGCAGTATTTT.

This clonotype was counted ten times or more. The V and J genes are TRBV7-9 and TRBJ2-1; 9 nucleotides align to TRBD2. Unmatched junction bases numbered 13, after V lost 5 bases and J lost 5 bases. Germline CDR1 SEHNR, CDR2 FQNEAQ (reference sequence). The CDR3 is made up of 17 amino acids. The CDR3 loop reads CASSPGLAGLVHNEQFF. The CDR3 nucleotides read TGTGCCAGCAGCCCCGGCCTAGCGGGATTAGTCCACAATGAGCAGTTCTTC.

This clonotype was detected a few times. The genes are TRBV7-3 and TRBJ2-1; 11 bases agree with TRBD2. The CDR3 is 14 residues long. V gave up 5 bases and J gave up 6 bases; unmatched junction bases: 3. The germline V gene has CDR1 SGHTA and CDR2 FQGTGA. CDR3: CASSPTSGVNEQFF. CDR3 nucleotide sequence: TGTGCCAGCAGCCCGACTAGCGGGGTCAATGAGCAGTTCTTC. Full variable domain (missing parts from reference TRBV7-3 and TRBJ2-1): GAGVSQTPSNKVTEKGKYVELRCDPISGHTALYWYRQSLGQGPEFLIYFQGTGAADDSGLPNDRFFAVRPEGSVSTLKIQRTERGDSAVYLCASSPTSGVNEQFFGPGTRLTVL.

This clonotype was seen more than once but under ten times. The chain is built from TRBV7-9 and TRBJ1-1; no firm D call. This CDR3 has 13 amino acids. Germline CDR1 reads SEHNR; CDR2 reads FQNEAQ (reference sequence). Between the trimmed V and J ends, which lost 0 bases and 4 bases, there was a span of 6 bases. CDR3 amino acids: CASSLAQVTEAFF. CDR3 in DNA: TGTGCCAGCAGCTTAGCGCAGGTCACTGAAGCTTTCTTT.

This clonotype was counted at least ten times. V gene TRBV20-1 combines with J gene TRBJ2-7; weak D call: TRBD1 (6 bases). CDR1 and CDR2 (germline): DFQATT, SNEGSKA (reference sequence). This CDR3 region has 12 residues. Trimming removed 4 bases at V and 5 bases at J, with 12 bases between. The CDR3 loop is CSATQGLHEQYF. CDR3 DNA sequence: TGCAGTGCTACTCAGGGGCTCCACGAGCAGTACTTC.

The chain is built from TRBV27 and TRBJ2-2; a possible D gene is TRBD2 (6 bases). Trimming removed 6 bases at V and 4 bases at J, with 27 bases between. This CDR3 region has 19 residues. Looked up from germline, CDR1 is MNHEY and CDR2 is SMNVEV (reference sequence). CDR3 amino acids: CASRSSSEKAGLLTGELFF. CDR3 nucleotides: TGTGCCAGCAGATCCTCCTCGGAGAAAGCGGGTTTACTCACCGGGGAGCTGTTTTTT.

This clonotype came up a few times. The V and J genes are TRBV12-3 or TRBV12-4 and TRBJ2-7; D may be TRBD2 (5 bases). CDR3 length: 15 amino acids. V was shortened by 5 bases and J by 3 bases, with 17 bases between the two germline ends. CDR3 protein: CASSARTRDYYEQYF. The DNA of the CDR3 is TGTGCCAGCAGTGCAAGGACTCGCGACTACTACGAGCAGTACTTC.

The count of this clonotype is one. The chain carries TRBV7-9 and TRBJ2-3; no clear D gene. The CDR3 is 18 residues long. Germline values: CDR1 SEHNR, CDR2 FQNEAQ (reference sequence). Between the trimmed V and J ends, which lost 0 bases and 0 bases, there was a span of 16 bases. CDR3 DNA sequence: TGTGCCAGCAGCTTAGCTTCCTTGACTCAACCTAGCACAGATACGCAGTATTTT. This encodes CASSLASLTQPSTDTQYF.

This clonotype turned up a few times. The CDR3, as DNA: TGTGCCAGCAGTCGTCCAGGGACAGGCGCGGCAGGCTACACCTTC. Its translation: CASSRPGTGAAGYTF. The chain employs TRBV12-3 or TRBV12-4 and TRBJ1-2; 8 nucleotides match TRBD1. This CDR3 is built from 15 residues. V trimming: 5 bases; J trimming: 8 bases; junction bases outside the gene matches: 13.

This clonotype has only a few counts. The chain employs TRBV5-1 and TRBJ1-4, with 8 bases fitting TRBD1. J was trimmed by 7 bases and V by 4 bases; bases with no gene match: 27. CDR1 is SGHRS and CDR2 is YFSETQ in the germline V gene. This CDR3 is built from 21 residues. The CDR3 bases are TGCGCCAGCAGCCACCAGGGTTACCAGGGGGCGACGGGAGGAGTGGTTGAAAAACTGTTTTTT. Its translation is CASSHQGYQGATGGVVEKLFF.

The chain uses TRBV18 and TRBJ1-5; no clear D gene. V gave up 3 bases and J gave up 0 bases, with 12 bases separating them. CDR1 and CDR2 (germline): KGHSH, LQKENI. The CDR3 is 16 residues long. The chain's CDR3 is CASSPLGQVSNQPQHF. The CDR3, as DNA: TGTGCCAGCTCACCGCTCGGCCAGGTTAGCAATCAGCCCCAGCATTTT. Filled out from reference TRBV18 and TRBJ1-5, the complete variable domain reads NAGVMQNPRHLVRRRGQEARLRCSPMKGHSHVYWYRQLPEEGLKFMVYLQKENIIDESGMPKERFSAEFPKEGPSILRIQQVVRGDSAAYFCASSPLGQVSNQPQHFGDGTRLSIL.

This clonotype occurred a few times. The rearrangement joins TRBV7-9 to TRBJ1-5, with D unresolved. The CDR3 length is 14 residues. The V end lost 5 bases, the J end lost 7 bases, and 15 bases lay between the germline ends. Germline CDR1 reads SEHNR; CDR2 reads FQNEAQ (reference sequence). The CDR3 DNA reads TGTGCCAGCAGCCAAAGCCGAGGTAACCAGCCCCAGCATTTT. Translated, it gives CASSQSRGNQPQHF.

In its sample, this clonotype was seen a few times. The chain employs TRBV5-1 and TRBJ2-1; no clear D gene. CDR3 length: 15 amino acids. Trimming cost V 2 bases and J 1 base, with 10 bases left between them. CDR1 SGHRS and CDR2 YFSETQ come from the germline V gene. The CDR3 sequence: CASSFRHPSYNEQFF. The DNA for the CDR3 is TGCGCCAGCAGCTTCAGACACCCTTCCTACAATGAGCAGTTCTTC.